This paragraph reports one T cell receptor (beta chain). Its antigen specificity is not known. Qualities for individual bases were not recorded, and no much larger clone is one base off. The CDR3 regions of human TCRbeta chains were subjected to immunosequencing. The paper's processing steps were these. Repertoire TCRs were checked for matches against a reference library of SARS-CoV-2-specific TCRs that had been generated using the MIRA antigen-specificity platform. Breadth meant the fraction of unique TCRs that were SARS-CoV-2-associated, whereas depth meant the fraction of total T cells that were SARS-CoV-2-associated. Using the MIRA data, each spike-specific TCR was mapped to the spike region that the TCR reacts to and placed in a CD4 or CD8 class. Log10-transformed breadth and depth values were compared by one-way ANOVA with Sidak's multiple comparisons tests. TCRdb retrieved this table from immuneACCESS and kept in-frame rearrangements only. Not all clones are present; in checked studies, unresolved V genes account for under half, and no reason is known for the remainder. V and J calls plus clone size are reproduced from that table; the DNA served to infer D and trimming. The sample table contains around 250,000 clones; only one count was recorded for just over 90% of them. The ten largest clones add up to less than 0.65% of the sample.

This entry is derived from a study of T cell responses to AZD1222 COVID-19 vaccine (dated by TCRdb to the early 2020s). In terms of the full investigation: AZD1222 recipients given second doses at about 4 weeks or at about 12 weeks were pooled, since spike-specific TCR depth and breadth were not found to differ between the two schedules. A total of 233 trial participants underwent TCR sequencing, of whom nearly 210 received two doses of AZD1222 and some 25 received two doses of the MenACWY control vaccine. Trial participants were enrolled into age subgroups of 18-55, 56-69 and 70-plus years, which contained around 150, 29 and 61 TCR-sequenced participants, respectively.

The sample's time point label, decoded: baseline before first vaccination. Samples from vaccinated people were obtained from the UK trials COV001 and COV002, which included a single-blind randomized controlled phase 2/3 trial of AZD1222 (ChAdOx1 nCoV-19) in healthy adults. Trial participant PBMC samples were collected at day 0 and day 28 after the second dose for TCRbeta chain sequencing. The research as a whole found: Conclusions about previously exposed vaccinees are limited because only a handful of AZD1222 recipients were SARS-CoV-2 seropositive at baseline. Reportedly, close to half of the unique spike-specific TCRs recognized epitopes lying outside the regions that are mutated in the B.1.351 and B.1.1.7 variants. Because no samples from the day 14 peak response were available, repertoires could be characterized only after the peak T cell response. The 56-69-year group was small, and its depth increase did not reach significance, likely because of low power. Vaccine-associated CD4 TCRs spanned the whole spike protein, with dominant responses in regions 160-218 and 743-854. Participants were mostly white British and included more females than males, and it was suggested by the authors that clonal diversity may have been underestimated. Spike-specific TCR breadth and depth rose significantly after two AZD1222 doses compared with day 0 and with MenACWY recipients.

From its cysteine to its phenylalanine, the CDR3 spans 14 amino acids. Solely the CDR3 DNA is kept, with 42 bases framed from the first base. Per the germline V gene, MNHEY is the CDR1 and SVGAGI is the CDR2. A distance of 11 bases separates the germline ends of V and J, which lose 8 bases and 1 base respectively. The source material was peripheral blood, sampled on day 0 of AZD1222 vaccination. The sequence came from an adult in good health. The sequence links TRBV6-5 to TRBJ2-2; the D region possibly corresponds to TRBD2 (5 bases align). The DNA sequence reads TGTGCCAGCCCCCGGGGAGTGAACACCGGGGAGCTGTTTTTT. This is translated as CASPRGVNTGELFF.